The 31 T cell receptor beta chains below all came from one sample that was sequenced in a study of cytomegalovirus exposure and HLA in healthy donors. 60 Vbeta and 13 Jbeta primers were used in PCR. Repertoires were generated with immunoSEQ multiplex PCR, while TCRdb's copy carries only in-frame clones and drops some. The table includes fewer than 130,000 clones, around 70% detected once. Sequencing was carried out using PBMCs. The receptors stem from a man aged 35-49 years in good health and CMV-seropositive.

The CDR3 region has the DNA TGTGCCAGCTCAACAGGGCCGTCGGGCGAGCAGTACTTC. It specifies CASSTGPSGEQYF. This chain joins TRBV6-4 and TRBJ2-7, with D possibly matching TRBD1 (6 bases). The CDR3 length is 13 residues. The germline gives CDR1 MRHNA, CDR2 SNTAGT. V was pared by 8 bases and J by 6 bases, with 17 bases between.

V and J are TRBV5-1 and TRBJ1-2; 8 bases are a match to TRBD1. Per the germline V gene, CDR1 is SGHRS and CDR2 is YFSETQ. This CDR3 is built from 14 residues. J was trimmed by 8 bases and V by 4 bases; bases with no gene match: 10. CDR3 sequence: CASSPGQGEAGYTF. In DNA form, the CDR3 reads TGCGCCAGCAGCCCAGGACAGGGAGAGGCCGGCTACACCTTC.

The V gene is TRBV11-1, the J gene TRBJ2-3; the D gene is possibly TRBD2 (7 bases). This CDR3 contains 15 residues. Germline CDR1 reads SGHAT; CDR2 reads FQDESV (reference sequence). The V end was cut by 4 bases, the J end by 1 base, with 12 bases between. The CDR3 protein is CASSWGGGRTDTQYF. For the CDR3, the DNA is TGTGCCAGCAGCTGGGGGGGCGGACGCACAGATACGCAGTATTTT.

J is TRBJ1-4 and V is TRBV14; a possible D gene is TRBD1 (6 bases). Trimming shortened V by 1 base and J by 3 bases, and 9 bases separated the two germline ends. From germline, CDR1 is SGHDN and CDR2 FVKESK. The CDR3 spans 15 residues. This CDR3 reads CASSQVQGPNEKLFF. CDR3 DNA: TGTGCCAGCAGCCAAGTACAGGGACCTAATGAAAAACTGTTTTTT. The variable domain in full, completed from reference TRBV14 and TRBJ1-4, reads EAGVTQFPSHSVIEKGQTVTLRCDPISGHDNLYWYRRVMGKEIKFLLHFVKESKQDESGMPNNRFLAERTGGTYSTLKVQPAELEDSGVYFCASSQVQGPNEKLFFGSGTQLSVL.

This chain joins TRBV2 and TRBJ2-5, with 7 positions matching TRBD2. V gave up 5 bases and J gave up 3 bases; unmatched junction bases: 0. The germline CDR1 and CDR2 sequences are SNHLY and FYNNEI. This CDR3 comprises 12 residues. The CDR3 loop is CASSRGEETQYF. As DNA, the CDR3 is TGTGCCAGCAGTCGGGGGGAAGAGACCCAGTACTTC.

This chain links TRBV6-6 with TRBJ2-5; TRBD1 might be the D (6 bases). The V gene lost 6 bases and the J gene lost 2 bases, with 10 bases spanning the gap. CDR3 length equals 13 residues. Looked up from germline, CDR1 is MNHNY and CDR2 is SVGAGI (reference sequence). This CDR3 reads CASRNRVQETQYF. The CDR3 region has the DNA TGTGCCAGCAGGAACAGGGTTCAAGAGACCCAGTACTTC.

The chain couples TRBV4-1 to TRBJ1-5; maybe TRBD1 (6 bases). CDR3 length: 15 amino acids. Per the germline V gene, CDR1 is MGHRA and CDR2 is YSYEKL. V was trimmed by 0 bases and J by 6 bases, leaving 12 bases between them. The CDR3 nucleotides are TGCGCCAGCAGCCAAGATGCGGGGGGCGGTCAGCCCCAGCATTTT. It specifies CASSQDAGGGQPQHF.

The V gene is TRBV7-3, the J gene TRBJ1-1, with D tentatively TRBD1 (5 bases). The germline V gene has CDR1 SGHTA and CDR2 FQGTGA. This CDR3 is 15 amino acids long. With 5 bases removed from V and 4 bases from J, the gap between germline ends came to 17 bases. DNA of the CDR3: TGTGCCAGCAGCCCGGGGGGGGTGAGAGGCACTGAAGCTTTCTTT. Translating gives CASSPGGVRGTEAFF.

The genes are TRBV6-4 and TRBJ2-3, with 8 bases lining up with TRBD2. The CDR3 is made up of 15 amino acids. CDR1 and CDR2 (germline): MRHNA, SNTAGT. V was clipped by 2 bases and J by 4 bases; unmatched bases: 5. The CDR3 nucleotides read TGTGCCAGCAGTGACGAAGCGGGAGCTTCAGATACGCAGTATTTT. Translated, it gives CASSDEAGASDTQYF.

V gene TRBV29-1 combines with J gene TRBJ2-1; D is unresolved. CDR1 is SQVTM, CDR2 ANQGSEA, per germline. The CDR3 sequence is 12 residues long. The germline V and J ends were trimmed by 5 bases and 4 bases, with 9 bases remaining between them. The CDR3 region is CSVWPPYNEQFF. The CDR3 nucleotides read TGCAGCGTTTGGCCCCCTTACAATGAGCAGTTCTTC.

The chain links TRBV5-4 to TRBJ2-1; no firm D call. V gave up 0 bases and J gave up 0 bases, with 7 bases separating them. In germline, CDR1 is SGHNT, CDR2 YYREEE (reference sequence). The CDR3 is made up of 15 amino acids. The CDR3 DNA reads TGTGCCAGCAGCTTGGCCGTGAGCTCCTACAATGAGCAGTTCTTC. Encoded protein: CASSLAVSSYNEQFF. The whole variable domain, filled in from reference TRBV5-4 and TRBJ2-1, reads ETGVTQSPTHLIKTRGQQVTLRCSSQSGHNTVSWYQQALGQGPQFIFQYYREEENGRGNFPPRFSGLQFPNYSSELNVNALELDDSALYLCASSLAVSSYNEQFFGPGTRLTVL.

This chain connects TRBV7-2 to TRBJ1-2, with 8 positions matching TRBD1. The length of the CDR3 is 13 residues. Germline V lookup: CDR1 SGHTA, CDR2 FQGNSA. J gave up 6 bases and V 5 bases, and 5 bases lay outside the gene matches. CDR3 protein: CASSLQGGDGYTF. The DNA of the CDR3 is TGTGCCAGCAGCCTACAGGGGGGAGATGGCTACACCTTC.

The genes are TRBV6-5 and TRBJ2-2, with TRBD1 matching 10 bases. The length of the CDR3 is 15 residues. The germline gives CDR1 MNHEY, CDR2 SVGAGI. V lost 7 bases, J lost 5 bases, and 7 bases stayed unmatched. The CDR3 DNA reads as TGTGCCAGCATCCTGGGACAGGGGCTGACCGGGGAGCTGTTTTTT. It translates to CASILGQGLTGELFF.

By share of the sample, this clone is medium-sized (0.01 to 0.1%). The chain combines TRBV5-6 with TRBJ2-2, with a tentative D call TRBD2 (5 bases). Germline loops: CDR1 SGHDT, CDR2 YYEEEE. The CDR3 has 15 residues. V was trimmed by 5 bases and J by 6 bases, leaving 17 bases between them. As DNA, the CDR3 is TGTGCCAGCAGTTCAAGGGAGAGTAAAGCCGGGGAGCTGTTTTTT. Its translation is CASSSRESKAGELFF.

This clone came up a few times. The gene calls are TRBV7-9 and TRBJ2-6, with D perhaps matching TRBD2 (5 bases). V was clipped by 5 bases and J by 8 bases, with 13 bases between them. The germline V gene has CDR1 SEHNR and CDR2 FQNEAQ (reference sequence). The CDR3 totals 14 residues. DNA for the CDR3: TGTGCCAGCAGCCCGCGGGCGGGCTCCAACGTCCTGACTTTC. Translating gives CASSPRAGSNVLTF. The full variable domain, rest sourced from reference TRBV7-9 and TRBJ2-6, is DTGVSQNPRHKITKRGQNVTFRCDPISEHNRLYWYRQTLGQGPEFLTYFQNEAQLEKSRLLSDRFSAERPKGSFSTLEIQRTEQGDSAMYLCASSPRAGSNVLTFGAGSRLTVL.

The rearrangement uses TRBV25-1 and TRBJ2-5; 7 nucleotides align to TRBD1. The CDR3 runs to 17 residues. V trimming: 2 bases; J trimming: 7 bases; junction bases outside the gene matches: 16. In germline, CDR1 is MGHDK, CDR2 SYGVNS. The CDR3 DNA reads TGTGCCAGCAGTGAACACTCCATAACCGGGACAGTGGGGACCCAGTACTTC. Translation: CASSEHSITGTVGTQYF.

This chain connects TRBV30 to TRBJ2-1, with a tentative D call TRBD2 (6 bases). The ends were cut back, 4 bases at V and 3 bases at J, with 22 bases in the middle. The CDR3 length is 17 residues. Germline V CDR1 and CDR2: GTSNPN, SVGIG (reference sequence). CDR3 amino acids: CAWILDPGASDYNEQFF. In DNA, the CDR3 is TGTGCCTGGATCTTAGACCCCGGCGCTAGCGACTACAATGAGCAGTTCTTC.

This clone was counted only a few times. The rearrangement uses TRBV25-1 and TRBJ1-1, with TRBD1 as a possible D gene (5 bases). V shed 3 bases and J shed 5 bases, with 13 bases lying between them. The CDR3 covers 14 residues. Per the germline V gene, CDR1 is MGHDK and CDR2 is SYGVNS. CDR3: CASSDSGGRTEAFF. DNA of the CDR3: TGTGCCAGCAGTGATTCCGGGGGTAGGACTGAAGCTTTCTTT.

J is TRBJ1-6 and V is TRBV7-2, with D perhaps matching TRBD1 (6 bases). The CDR3 covers 15 residues. Trimming stripped 0 bases from V and 9 bases from J, with 12 bases between. Germline CDR1 is SGHTA and CDR2 is FQGNSA. The CDR3 sequence: CASSLAPGDGSPLHF. DNA for the CDR3: TGTGCCAGCAGCTTAGCGCCAGGGGATGGTTCACCCCTCCACTTT.

The chain combines TRBV30 with TRBJ2-3; maybe TRBD2 (5 bases). Germline CDR1 and CDR2: GTSNPN and SVGIG (reference sequence). Trimming took 5 bases from V and 0 from J, leaving 15 bases between them. The length of the CDR3 is 15 residues. CDR3 sequence (DNA): TGTGCCTGGCGTGGGTTGCGGACTAGCACAGATACGCAGTATTTT. It is translated as CAWRGLRTSTDTQYF.

The chain links TRBV7-2 to TRBJ2-3, with D hard to call. The germline V gene has CDR1 SGHTA and CDR2 FQGNSA. The CDR3 runs 15 residues. V lost 5 bases to trimming and J lost 4 bases, with 16 bases between them. Here the CDR3 DNA reads TGTGCCAGCAGCCTCTTGGCGGCGTGGGCAGATACGCAGTATTTT. Protein product: CASSLLAAWADTQYF.

This chain joins TRBV4-1 and TRBJ1-1; perhaps TRBD1 as D (5 bases). CDR3 length: 18 residues. Trimming left V 0 bases short and J 3 bases short, with 20 bases between. Germline V gene sequence: CDR1 MGHRA, CDR2 YSYEKL. CDR3 in DNA: TGCGCCAGCAGCCAAGAAGGGCGGGGAGGGGTGAGTGACACTGAAGCTTTCTTT. Its protein product is CASSQEGRGGVSDTEAFF.

The chain has TRBV9 and TRBJ2-3; D remains unclear. Trimming pared 4 bases from V and 2 bases from J, leaving 14 bases between. This CDR3 is built from 15 residues. Germline lookup yields CDR1 SGDLS and CDR2 YYNGEE. As DNA, the CDR3 is TGTGCCAGCAGCCCCCAGTTGCGGAACACAGATACGCAGTATTTT. Its translation: CASSPQLRNTDTQYF. The whole variable domain, filled in from reference TRBV9 and TRBJ2-3, reads DSGVTQTPKHLITATGQRVTLRCSPRSGDLSVYWYQQSLDQGLQFLIQYYNGEERAKGNILERFSAQQFPDLHSELNLSSLELGDSALYFCASSPQLRNTDTQYFGPGTRLTVL.

J is TRBJ2-1 and V is TRBV30; 7 bases match TRBD2. Germline V CDR1 and CDR2: GTSNPN, SVGIG (reference sequence). CDR3 length: 14 residues. The J segment lost 12 bases and the V segment lost 0 bases, leaving 11 bases of the junction unmatched. CDR3 loop: CAWSVGGSGSWQFF. The CDR3 coding sequence is TGTGCCTGGAGTGTAGGCGGGAGCGGTTCCTGGCAGTTCTTC.

This clone was detected only a few times. The chain has TRBV10-2 and TRBJ2-4, with D possibly matching TRBD1 (5 bases). Germline loops: CDR1 WSHSY, CDR2 SAAADI. Deletions cut 4 bases from V and 9 bases from J, with 13 bases between. The CDR3 has 13 residues. The CDR3 region is CASSGTSLGIQYF. CDR3 bases: TGCGCCAGCAGTGGGACAAGCCTTGGCATTCAGTACTTC.

The chain couples TRBV2 to TRBJ1-5; 7 positions match TRBD1. This CDR3 spans 15 amino acids. Germline V gene lookup returns CDR1 SNHLY and CDR2 FYNNEI. Unmatched junction bases numbered 8, after V lost 3 bases and J lost 6 bases. CDR3 loop: CASSEFDRAVQPQHF. In nucleotides, the CDR3 is TGTGCCAGCAGTGAGTTTGACAGGGCGGTTCAGCCCCAGCATTTT.

J is TRBJ1-1 and V is TRBV5-8; D call uncertain. With 2 bases removed from V and 0 bases from J, the gap between germline ends came to 11 bases. This CDR3 comprises 15 residues. The V gene's germline CDR1 is SGHTS and CDR2 YDEGEE. This CDR3 is CASSFLLLMNTEAFF. For the CDR3, the DNA is TGTGCCAGCAGCTTCCTACTACTTATGAACACTGAAGCTTTCTTT.

This sequence joins TRBV25-1 and TRBJ1-4; 8 bases match TRBD1. This CDR3 has 16 amino acids. V was pared by 2 bases and J by 2 bases, with 4 bases of the junction left unmatched. CDR1 is MGHDK and CDR2 is SYGVNS in the germline V gene. The CDR3 DNA reads TGTGCCAGCAGTGAACCCCGACAGGGGACTAATGAAAAACTGTTTTTT. Translating it yields CASSEPRQGTNEKLFF.

The chain recombines TRBV6-1 with TRBJ2-3; possibly TRBD2 for D (6 bases). The length of the CDR3 is 17 residues. V lost 2 bases and J lost 0, with 15 bases in between. The germline gives CDR1 MNHNS, CDR2 SASEGT. CDR3 DNA sequence: TGTGCCAGCAGTGAAACCCCCGACGGGAGAAGCACAGATACGCAGTATTTT. This gives the protein CASSETPDGRSTDTQYF.

The V call is TRBV6-4, the J call TRBJ2-3, with TRBD2 identical over 11 bases. The CDR3 runs 15 residues. With V trimmed by 5 bases and J by 2 bases, 3 bases remained unmatched. Per germline, CDR1 MRHNA and CDR2 SNTAGT. CDR3 nucleotide sequence: TGTGCCAGCAGTACTAGCGGGAGTGACACAGATACGCAGTATTTT. Protein sequence: CASSTSGSDTDTQYF.

V gene TRBV30 combines with J gene TRBJ1-2; no firm D call. Trimming shortened V by 4 bases and J by 4 bases, and 13 bases separated the two germline ends. The CDR3 is 13 amino acids. CDR1 and CDR2 from the germline V gene are GTSNPN and SVGIG (reference sequence). The CDR3 DNA reads as TGTGCCTGGAATGGAGGTGCTGCCTATGGCTACACCTTC. Translated, it gives CAWNGGAAYGYTF.